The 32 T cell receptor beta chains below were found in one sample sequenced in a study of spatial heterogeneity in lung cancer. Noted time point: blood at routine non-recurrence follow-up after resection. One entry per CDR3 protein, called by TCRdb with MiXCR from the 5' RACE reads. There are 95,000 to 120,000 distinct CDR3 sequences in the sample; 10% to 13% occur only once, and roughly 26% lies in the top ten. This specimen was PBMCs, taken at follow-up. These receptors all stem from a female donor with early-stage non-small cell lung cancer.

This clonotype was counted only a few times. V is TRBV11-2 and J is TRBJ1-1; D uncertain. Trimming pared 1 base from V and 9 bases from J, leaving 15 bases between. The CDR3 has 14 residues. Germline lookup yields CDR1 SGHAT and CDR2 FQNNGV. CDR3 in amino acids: CASSLGFRNFKAFF. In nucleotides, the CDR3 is TGTGCCAGCAGCTTAGGCTTTAGAAACTTTAAAGCTTTCTTT.

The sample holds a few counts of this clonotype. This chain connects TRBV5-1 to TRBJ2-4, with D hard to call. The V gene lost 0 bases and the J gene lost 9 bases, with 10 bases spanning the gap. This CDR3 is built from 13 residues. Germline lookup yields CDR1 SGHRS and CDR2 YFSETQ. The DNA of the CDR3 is TGCGCCAGCAGCTTGGCCGGTCGCAGCATTCAGTACTTC. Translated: CASSLAGRSIQYF. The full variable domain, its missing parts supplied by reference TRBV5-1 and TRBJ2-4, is KAGVTQTPRYLIKTRGQQVTLSCSPISGHRSVSWYQQTPGQGLQFLFEYFSETQRNKGNFPGRFSGRQFSNSRSEMNVSTLELGDSALYLCASSLAGRSIQYFGAGTRLSVL.

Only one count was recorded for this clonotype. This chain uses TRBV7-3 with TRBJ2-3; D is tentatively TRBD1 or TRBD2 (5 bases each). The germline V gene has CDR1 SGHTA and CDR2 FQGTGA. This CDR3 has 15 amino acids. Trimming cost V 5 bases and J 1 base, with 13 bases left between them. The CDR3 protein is CASSQGPPRTDTQYF. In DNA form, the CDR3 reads TGTGCCAGCAGCCAGGGACCCCCTCGCACAGATACGCAGTATTTT.

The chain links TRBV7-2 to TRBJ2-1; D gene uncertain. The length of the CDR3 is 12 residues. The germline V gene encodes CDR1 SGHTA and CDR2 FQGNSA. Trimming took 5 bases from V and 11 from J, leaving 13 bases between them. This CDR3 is CASSPWSDKQFF. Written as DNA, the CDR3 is TGTGCCAGCAGCCCATGGTCCGATAAGCAGTTCTTC. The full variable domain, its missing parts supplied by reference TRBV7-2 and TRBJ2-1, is GAGVSQSPSNKVTEKGKDVELRCDPISGHTALYWYRQSLGQGLEFLIYFQGNSAPDKSGLPSDRFSAERTGGSVSTLTIQRTQQEDSAVYLCASSPWSDKQFFGPGTRLTVL.

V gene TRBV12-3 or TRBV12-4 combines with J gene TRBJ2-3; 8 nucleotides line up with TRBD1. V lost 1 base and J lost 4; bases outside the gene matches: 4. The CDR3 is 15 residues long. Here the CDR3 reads CASSLVFRGPDTQYF. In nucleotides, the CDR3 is TGTGCCAGCAGTTTAGTCTTCAGGGGGCCAGATACGCAGTATTTT.

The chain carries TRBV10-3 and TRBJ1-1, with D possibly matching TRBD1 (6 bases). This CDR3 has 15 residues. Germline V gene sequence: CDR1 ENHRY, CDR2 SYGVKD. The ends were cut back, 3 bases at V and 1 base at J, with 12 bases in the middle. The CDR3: CAISEQGGGNTEAFF. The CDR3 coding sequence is TGTGCCATCAGTGAACAGGGTGGTGGGAACACTGAAGCTTTCTTT.

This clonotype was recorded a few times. The CDR3 sequence: CSVEQTIGEQYF. The CDR3 DNA reads as TGCAGCGTTGAACAGACAATTGGCGAGCAGTACTTC. The rearrangement links TRBV29-1 to TRBJ2-7; D is undetermined. CDR3 size: 12 residues. Germline CDR1 is SQVTM and CDR2 is ANQGSEA. V lost 2 bases and J lost 6, with 11 bases in between.

For the CDR3, the DNA is TGTGCCAGTAGTATTCGGGGGGAAGCTTTCTTT. It encodes CASSIRGEAFF. The chain has TRBV19 and TRBJ1-1; D perhaps matches TRBD1 (5 bases). Germline CDR1 is LNHDA and CDR2 is SQIVND (reference sequence). V was trimmed by 3 bases and J by 8 bases, leaving 7 bases between them. This CDR3 comprises 11 residues.

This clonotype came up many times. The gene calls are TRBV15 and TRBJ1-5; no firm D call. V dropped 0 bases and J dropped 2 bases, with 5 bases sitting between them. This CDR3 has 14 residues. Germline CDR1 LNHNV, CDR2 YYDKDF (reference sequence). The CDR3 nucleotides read TGTGCCACCAGCAGAGATCAAGGCAATCAGCCCCAGCATTTT. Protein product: CATSRDQGNQPQHF.

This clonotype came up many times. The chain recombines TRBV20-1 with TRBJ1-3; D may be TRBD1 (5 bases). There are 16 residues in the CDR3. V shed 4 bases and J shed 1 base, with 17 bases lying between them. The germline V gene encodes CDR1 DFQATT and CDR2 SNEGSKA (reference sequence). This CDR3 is CSAKDSSGASGNTIYF. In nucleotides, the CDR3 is TGCAGTGCTAAGGATTCTTCTGGGGCTTCTGGAAACACCATATATTTT.

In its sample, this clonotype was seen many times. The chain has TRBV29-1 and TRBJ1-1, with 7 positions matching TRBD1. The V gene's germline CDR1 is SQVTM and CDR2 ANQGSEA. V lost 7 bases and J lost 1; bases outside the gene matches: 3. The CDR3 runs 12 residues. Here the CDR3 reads CSGRQGNTEAFF. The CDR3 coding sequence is TGCAGCGGGCGACAGGGGAACACTGAAGCTTTCTTT. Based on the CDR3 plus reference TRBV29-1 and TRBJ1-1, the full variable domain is SAVISQKPSRDICQRGTSLTIQCQVDSQVTMMFWYRQQPGQSLTLIATANQGSEATYESGFVIDKFPISRPNLTFSTLTVSNMSPEDSSIYLCSGRQGNTEAFFGQGTRLTVV.

CDR3 in amino acids: CASSLGGNLGYTF. The DNA of the CDR3 is TGTGCCAGCAGTTTAGGTGGCAATCTTGGCTACACCTTC. The chain recombines TRBV28 with TRBJ1-2; D remains unclear. Germline V CDR1 and CDR2: MDHEN, SYDVKM. The CDR3 contains 13 residues. Trimming removed 2 bases from V and 7 bases from J, with 11 bases in between.

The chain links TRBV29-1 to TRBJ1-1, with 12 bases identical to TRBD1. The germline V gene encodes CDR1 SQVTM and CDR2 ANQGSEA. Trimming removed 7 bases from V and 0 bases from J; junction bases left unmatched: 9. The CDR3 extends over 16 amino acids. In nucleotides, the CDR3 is TGCAGCGGCCGCGGGACAGGGGGCCGCATGAACACTGAAGCTTTCTTT. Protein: CSGRGTGGRMNTEAFF.

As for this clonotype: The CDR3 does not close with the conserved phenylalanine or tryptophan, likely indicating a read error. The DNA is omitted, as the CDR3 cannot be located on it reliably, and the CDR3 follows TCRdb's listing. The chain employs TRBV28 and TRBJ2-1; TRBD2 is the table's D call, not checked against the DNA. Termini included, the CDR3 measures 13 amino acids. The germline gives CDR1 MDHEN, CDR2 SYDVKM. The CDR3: CASSPSSSGHIFS.

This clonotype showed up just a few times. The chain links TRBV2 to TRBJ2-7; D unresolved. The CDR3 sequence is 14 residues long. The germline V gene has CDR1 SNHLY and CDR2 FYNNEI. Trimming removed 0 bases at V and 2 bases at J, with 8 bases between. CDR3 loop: CASSEADAAYEQYV. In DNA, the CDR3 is TGTGCCAGCAGTGAAGCTGACGCGGCCTACGAGCAGTACGTC.

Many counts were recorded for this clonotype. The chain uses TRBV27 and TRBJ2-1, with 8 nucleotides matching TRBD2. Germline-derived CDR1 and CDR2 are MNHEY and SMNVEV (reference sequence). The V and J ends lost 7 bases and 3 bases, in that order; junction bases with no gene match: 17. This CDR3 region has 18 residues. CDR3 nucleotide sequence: TGTGCCAGCAACCCATATCGAGGCGGGACTAGAGGCTACAATGAGCAGTTCTTC. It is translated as CASNPYRGGTRGYNEQFF.

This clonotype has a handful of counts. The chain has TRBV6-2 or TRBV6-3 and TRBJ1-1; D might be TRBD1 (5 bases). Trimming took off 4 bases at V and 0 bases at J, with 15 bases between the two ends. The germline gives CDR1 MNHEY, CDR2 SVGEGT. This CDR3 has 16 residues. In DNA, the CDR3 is TGTGCCAGCAGTTCGCCTTACAGGCACCTGAACACTGAAGCTTTCTTT. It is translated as CASSSPYRHLNTEAFF.

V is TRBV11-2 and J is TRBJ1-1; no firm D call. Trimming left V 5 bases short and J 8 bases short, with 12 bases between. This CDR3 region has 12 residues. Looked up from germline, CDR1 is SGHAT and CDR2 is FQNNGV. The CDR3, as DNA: TGTGCCAGCAGCGAAAGAGCGGCGGAAGCTTTCTTT. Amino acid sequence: CASSERAAEAFF.

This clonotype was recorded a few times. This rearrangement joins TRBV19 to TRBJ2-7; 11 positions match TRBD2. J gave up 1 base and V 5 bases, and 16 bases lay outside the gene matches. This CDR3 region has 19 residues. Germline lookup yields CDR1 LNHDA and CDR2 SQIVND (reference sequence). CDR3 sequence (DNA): TGTGCCAGTAGTCAACGGGGACCGCAACTAGCGGGAGCGTCCTACGAGCAGTACTTC. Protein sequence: CASSQRGPQLAGASYEQYF.

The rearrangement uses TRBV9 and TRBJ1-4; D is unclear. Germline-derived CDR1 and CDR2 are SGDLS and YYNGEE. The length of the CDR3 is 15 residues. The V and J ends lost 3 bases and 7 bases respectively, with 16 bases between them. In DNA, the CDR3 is TGTGCCAGCAGCGCCCTGGCCTCGGCGACTGAAAAACTGTTTTTT. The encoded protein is CASSALASATEKLFF.

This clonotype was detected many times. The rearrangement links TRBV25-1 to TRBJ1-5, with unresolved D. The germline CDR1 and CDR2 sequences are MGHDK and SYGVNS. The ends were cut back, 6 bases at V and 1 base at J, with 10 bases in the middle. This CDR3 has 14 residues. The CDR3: CASSLTGSNQPQHF. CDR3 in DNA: TGTGCCAGCAGCCTAACTGGGAGCAATCAGCCCCAGCATTTT.

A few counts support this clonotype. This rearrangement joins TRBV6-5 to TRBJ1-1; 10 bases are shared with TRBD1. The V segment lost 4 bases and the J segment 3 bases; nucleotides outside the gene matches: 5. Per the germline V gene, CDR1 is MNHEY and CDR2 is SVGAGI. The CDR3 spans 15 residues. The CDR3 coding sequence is TGTGCCAGCAGTTTTGGACAGGGGGTATACACTGAAGCTTTCTTT. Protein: CASSFGQGVYTEAFF.

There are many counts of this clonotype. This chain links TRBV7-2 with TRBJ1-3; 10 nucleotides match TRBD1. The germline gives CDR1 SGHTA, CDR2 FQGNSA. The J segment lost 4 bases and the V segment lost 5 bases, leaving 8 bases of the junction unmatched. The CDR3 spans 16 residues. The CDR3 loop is CASSPRQGARGNTIYF. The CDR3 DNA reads TGTGCCAGCAGCCCTCGACAGGGGGCGCGAGGAAACACCATATATTTT.

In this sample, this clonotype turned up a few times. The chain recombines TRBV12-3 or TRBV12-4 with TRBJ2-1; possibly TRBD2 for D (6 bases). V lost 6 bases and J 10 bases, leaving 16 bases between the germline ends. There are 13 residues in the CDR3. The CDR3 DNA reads TGTGCCAGCAGGGTGGCGGCGGGACTCGAGCAGTTCTTC. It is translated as CASRVAAGLEQFF.

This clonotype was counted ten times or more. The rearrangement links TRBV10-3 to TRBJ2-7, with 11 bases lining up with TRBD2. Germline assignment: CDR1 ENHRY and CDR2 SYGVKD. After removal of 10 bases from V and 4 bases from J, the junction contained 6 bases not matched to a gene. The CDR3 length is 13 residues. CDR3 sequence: CATRGTSGYEQYV. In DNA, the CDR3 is TGTGCCACAAGAGGGACTAGCGGATACGAGCAGTACGTC.

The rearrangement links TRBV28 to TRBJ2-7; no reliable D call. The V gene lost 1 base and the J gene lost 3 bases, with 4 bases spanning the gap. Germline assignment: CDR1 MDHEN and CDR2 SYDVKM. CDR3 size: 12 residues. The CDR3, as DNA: TGTGCCAGCAGTTTATTTAACTACGAGCAGTACTTC. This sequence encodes CASSLFNYEQYF. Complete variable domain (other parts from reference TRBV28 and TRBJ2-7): DVKVTQSSRYLVKRTGEKVFLECVQDMDHENMFWYRQDPGLGLRLIYFSYDVKMKEKGDIPEGYSVSREKKERFSLILESASTNQTSMYLCASSLFNYEQYFGPGTRLTVT.

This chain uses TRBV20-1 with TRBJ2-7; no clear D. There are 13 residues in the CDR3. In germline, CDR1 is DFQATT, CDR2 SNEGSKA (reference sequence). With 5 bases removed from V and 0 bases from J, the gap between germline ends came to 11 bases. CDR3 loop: CSAPGGYSYEQYF. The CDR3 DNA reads TGCAGTGCTCCCGGTGGGTACTCCTACGAGCAGTACTTC.

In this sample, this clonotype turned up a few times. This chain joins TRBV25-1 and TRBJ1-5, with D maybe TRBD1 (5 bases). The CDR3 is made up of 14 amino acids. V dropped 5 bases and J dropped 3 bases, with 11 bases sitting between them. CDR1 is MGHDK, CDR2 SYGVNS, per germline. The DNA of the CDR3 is TGTGCCAGCAGTCATCCAGGGACCAATCAGCCCCAGCATTTT. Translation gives CASSHPGTNQPQHF.

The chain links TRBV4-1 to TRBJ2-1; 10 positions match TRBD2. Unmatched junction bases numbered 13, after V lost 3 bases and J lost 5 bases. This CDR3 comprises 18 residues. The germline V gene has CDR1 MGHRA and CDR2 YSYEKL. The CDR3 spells CASSHRKPSGSTHNEQFF. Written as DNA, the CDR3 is TGCGCCAGCAGCCATAGAAAGCCTAGCGGGAGTACCCACAATGAGCAGTTCTTC.

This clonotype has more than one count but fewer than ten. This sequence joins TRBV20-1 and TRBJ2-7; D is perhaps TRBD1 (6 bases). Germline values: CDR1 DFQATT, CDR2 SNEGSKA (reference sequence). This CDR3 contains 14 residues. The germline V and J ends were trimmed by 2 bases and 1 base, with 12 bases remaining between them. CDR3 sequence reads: CSARLDRRSYEQYF. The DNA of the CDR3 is TGCAGTGCTAGATTGGACAGAAGGTCCTACGAGCAGTACTTC.

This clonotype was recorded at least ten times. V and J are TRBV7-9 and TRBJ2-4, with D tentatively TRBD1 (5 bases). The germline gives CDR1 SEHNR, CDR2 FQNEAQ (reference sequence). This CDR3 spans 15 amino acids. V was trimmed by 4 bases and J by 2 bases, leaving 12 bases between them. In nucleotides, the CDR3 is TGTGCCAGCAGCTCAACGACAGAAACCAAAAACATTCAGTACTTC. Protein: CASSSTTETKNIQYF.

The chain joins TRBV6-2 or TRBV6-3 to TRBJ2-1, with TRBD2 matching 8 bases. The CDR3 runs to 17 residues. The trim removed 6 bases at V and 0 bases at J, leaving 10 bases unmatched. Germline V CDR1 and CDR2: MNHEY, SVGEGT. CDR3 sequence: CASSTRTSRYSYNEQFF. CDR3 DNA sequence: TGTGCCAGCAGCACCCGGACTAGCCGGTACTCCTACAATGAGCAGTTCTTC.